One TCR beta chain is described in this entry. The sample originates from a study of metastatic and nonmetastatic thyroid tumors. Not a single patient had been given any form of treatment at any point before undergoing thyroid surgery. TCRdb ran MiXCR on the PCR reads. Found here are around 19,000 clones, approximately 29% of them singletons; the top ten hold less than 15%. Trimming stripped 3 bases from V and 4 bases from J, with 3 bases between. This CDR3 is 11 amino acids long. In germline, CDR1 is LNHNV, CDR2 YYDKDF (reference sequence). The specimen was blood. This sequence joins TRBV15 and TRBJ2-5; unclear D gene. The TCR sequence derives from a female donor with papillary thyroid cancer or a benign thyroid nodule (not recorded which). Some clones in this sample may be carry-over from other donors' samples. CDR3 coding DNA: TGTGCCACCAGCAGCCTAGAGACCCAGTACTTC. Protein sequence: CATSSLETQYF.